The 8 T cell receptor beta chains reported below all come from one sample, sequenced in a study of T cell responses to AZD1222 COVID-19 vaccine. Clones were sequenced by immunoSEQ multiplex PCR, and TCRdb holds only the in-frame ones, with some missing. This table has 150,000 to 200,000 clones, roughly 93% appearing once. The sample consisted of peripheral blood, taken on day 0 of AZD1222 vaccination. These receptors were taken from an adult in good health.

This chain uses TRBV7-2 with TRBJ2-1; D might be TRBD2 (6 bases). This CDR3 region has 16 residues. CDR1 and CDR2 from the germline V gene are SGHTA and FQGNSA. Deletions cut 2 bases from V and 0 bases from J, with 11 bases between. This chain's CDR3 is CASSLRWGVSYNEQFF. The DNA for the CDR3 is TGTGCCAGCAGCTTAAGATGGGGGGTCTCCTACAATGAGCAGTTCTTC.

The CDR3 spells CASSPPPGQGNSPLHF. In DNA, the CDR3 is TGTGCCAGCTCACCCCCCCCGGGACAAGGAAATTCACCCCTCCACTTT. V is TRBV18 and J is TRBJ1-6; a weak D match, TRBD1 (6 bases). Per the germline V gene, CDR1 is KGHSH and CDR2 is LQKENI. This CDR3 region has 16 residues. V lost 3 bases and J lost 7, with 16 bases in between.

J is TRBJ1-2 and V is TRBV19; possibly TRBD1 for D (6 bases). The CDR3 is made up of 16 amino acids. CDR1 and CDR2 (germline): LNHDA, SQIVND (reference sequence). V dropped 5 bases and J dropped 0 bases, with 16 bases sitting between them. The CDR3 sequence is CASSFVMGHSNYGYTF. The CDR3 nucleotides read TGTGCCAGTAGTTTTGTAATGGGACATTCTAACTATGGCTACACCTTC.

This chain uses TRBV11-2 with TRBJ1-2; 11 bases map to TRBD1. Germline-derived CDR1 and CDR2 are SGHAT and FQNNGV. With V trimmed by 5 bases and J by 7 bases, 6 bases remained unmatched. This CDR3 has 14 amino acids. The CDR3 sequence is CASSHWTGGGGYTF. DNA for the CDR3: TGTGCCAGCAGCCACTGGACAGGGGGCGGTGGCTACACCTTC.

The chain couples TRBV19 to TRBJ1-4; D is uncertain. Germline CDR1 LNHDA, CDR2 SQIVND (reference sequence). The V and J ends lost 3 bases and 8 bases respectively, with 13 bases between them. The length of the CDR3 is 14 residues. This CDR3 is CASSILPESEKLFF. In DNA form, the CDR3 reads TGTGCCAGTAGTATCCTTCCCGAGTCAGAAAAACTGTTTTTT. The full variable domain, completed using reference TRBV19 and TRBJ1-4, is DGGITQSPKYLFRKEGQNVTLSCEQNLNHDAMYWYRQDPGQGLRLIYYSQIVNDFQKGDIAEGYSVSREKKESFPLTVTSAQKNPTAFYLCASSILPESEKLFFGSGTQLSVL.

The chain employs TRBV23-1 and TRBJ1-4; 7 bases are a match to TRBD1. TRBV23-1 is designated an ORF whose function remains uncertain. The trim removed 8 bases at V and 6 bases at J, leaving 15 bases unmatched. This CDR3 has 16 residues. CDR3 sequence (DNA): TGCGCCAGCGAAGCCAGGCGACAGGGTATGGATGAAAAACTGTTTTTT. Its translation is CASEARRQGMDEKLFF.

J is TRBJ1-4 and V is TRBV19; maybe TRBD1 (6 bases). The CDR3 loop spans 13 amino acids. The germline CDR1 and CDR2 sequences are LNHDA and SQIVND (reference sequence). Trimming shortened V by 9 bases and J by 4 bases, and 12 bases separated the two germline ends. The CDR3 coding sequence is TGTGCCAGCTCGAGGGGGGTTAATGAAAAACTGTTTTTT. It codes for CASSRGVNEKLFF.

This chain uses TRBV9 with TRBJ1-3; D is perhaps TRBD1 (5 bases). Germline V lookup: CDR1 SGDLS, CDR2 YYNGEE. The V and J ends lost 0 bases and 3 bases respectively, with 16 bases between them. The CDR3 runs to 17 residues. CDR3 residues: CASSVDPERGGGNTIYF. CDR3 DNA: TGTGCCAGCAGCGTAGACCCGGAGAGGGGAGGTGGAAACACCATATATTTT.